The clone carrying this TCR beta chain was observed many times. The antigen remains undetermined. This record comes from a study of blood T cells in healthy people across ages. Study-level points and caveats: Reliance upon unsorted PBMCs precluded definitive naive versus antigen-experienced comparison.

The germline gives CDR1 SGHRS, CDR2 YFSETQ. The CDR3 has 13 residues. Together with a sample-barcoded 5' primer, a J-beta primer mix was included in a second PCR lasting roughly 6 to 12 cycles. Tags on each cDNA molecule came from a template-switch adaptor with 12 random nucleotides. TCRdb re-called the 5' RACE reads with MiXCR, one entry per CDR3 protein. The sample includes some 700,000 distinct CDR3 sequences, about 24% of them seen just once. The receptor was derived from a man in his 70s in good health. J is TRBJ2-5 and V is TRBV5-1, with D perhaps TRBD1 (6 bases). TRBJ2-1 matches the DNA end more closely, so the J call is doubtful. The source material was blood. This CDR3 reads CASRQGSGNEQFF. In nucleotides, the CDR3 is TGCGCCAGCAGACAGGGATCAGGCAATGAGCAGTTCTTC.